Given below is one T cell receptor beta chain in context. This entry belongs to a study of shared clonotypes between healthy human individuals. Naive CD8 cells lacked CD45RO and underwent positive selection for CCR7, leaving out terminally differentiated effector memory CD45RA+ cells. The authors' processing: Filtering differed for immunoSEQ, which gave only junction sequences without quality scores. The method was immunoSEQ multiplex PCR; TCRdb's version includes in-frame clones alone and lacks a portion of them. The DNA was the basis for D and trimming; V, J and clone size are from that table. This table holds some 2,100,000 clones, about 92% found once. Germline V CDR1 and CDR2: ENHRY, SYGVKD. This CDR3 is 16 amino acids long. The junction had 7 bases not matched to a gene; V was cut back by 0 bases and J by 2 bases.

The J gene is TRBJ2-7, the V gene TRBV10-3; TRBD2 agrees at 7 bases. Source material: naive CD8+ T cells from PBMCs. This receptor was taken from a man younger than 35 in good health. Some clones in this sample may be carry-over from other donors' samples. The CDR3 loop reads CAISESLASGTYEQYF. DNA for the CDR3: TGTGCCATCAGTGAGTCGTTGGCTAGCGGAACCTACGAGCAGTACTTC.